A single sample gave rise to the 2 T cell receptor beta chains below, sequenced in a study of T cells after yellow fever vaccination. One entry per CDR3 protein, called by TCRdb with MiXCR from the 5' RACE reads. In the table there are 620,000 or so distinct CDR3 sequences, 9% to 15% of which are singletons. Sample: PBMCs, taken on the day of the yellow fever booster vaccination. The receptors were gathered from a man between 25 and 39 years old who received the YFV17D yellow fever vaccine.

This clonotype has only a few counts. The junction does not match germline at one end; this may be a read error. Here the CDR3 reads CASSSGMPSNYRPF. The CDR3 nucleotides read TGTGCCAGCAGTAGCGGAATGCCCTCAAACTATAGACCTTTT. The chain links TRBV28 to TRBJ2-3; D perhaps matches TRBD2 (5 bases). The CDR3 is 14 amino acids. Germline CDR1 MDHEN, CDR2 SYDVKM.

This clonotype has a count of ten or more. The gene calls are TRBV6-1 and TRBJ2-3; 10 nucleotides align to TRBD2. CDR3 size: 15 residues. V lost 6 bases, J lost 1 base, and 4 bases stayed unmatched. CDR1 is MNHNS, CDR2 SASEGT, per germline. CDR3 sequence reads: CASRALAGRTDTQYF. Written as DNA, the CDR3 is TGTGCCAGCAGGGCACTAGCGGGACGCACAGATACGCAGTATTTT.